This T cell receptor beta chain was observed in a study of blood T cell repertoires in COVID-19. Study summary: The United States, Italy and Spain supplied acute and convalescent COVID-19 samples.

Profiled with immunoSEQ multiplex PCR; TCRdb holds only in-frame clones, not every one. The sample carries about 210,000 clones, 85% recorded once. CDR1 is MNHEY and CDR2 is SVGAGI in the germline V gene. J gave up 9 bases and V 5 bases, and 8 bases lay outside the gene matches. The CDR3 runs 15 residues. The specimen was peripheral blood. This chain joins TRBV6-5 and TRBJ1-6; 9 bases are shared with TRBD1. This TCR was recovered from a woman aged 70-85 years with COVID-19, enrolled during active disease. CDR3 region: CASSRRDRELSPLHF. The CDR3 DNA reads as TGTGCCAGCAGTCGCCGGGACAGGGAACTTTCACCCCTCCACTTT.